One sample yielded the 27 T cell receptor beta chains listed below, sequenced in a study of blood T cell repertoires in COVID-19. Data came from immunoSEQ multiplex PCR; TCRdb stores just in-frame clones and leaves some out. The repertoire consists of about 97,000 clones, with 85% occurring once and the leading ten covering about 1.8%. Material for sequencing was peripheral blood. These receptors all stem from a woman between 65 and 79 years old with active or convalescent COVID-19.

The rearrangement links TRBV18 to TRBJ2-1, with D maybe TRBD1 (5 bases). The CDR3 totals 14 residues. Germline assignment: CDR1 KGHSH and CDR2 LQKENI. Trimming left V 3 bases short and J 4 bases short, with 10 bases between. The CDR3 DNA follows: TGTGCCAGCTCACCGGACACCCTTTACAATGAGCAGTTCTTC. Protein sequence: CASSPDTLYNEQFF. Supplemented by reference TRBV18 and TRBJ2-1, the full variable domain reads NAGVMQNPRHLVRRRGQEARLRCSPMKGHSHVYWYRQLPEEGLKFMVYLQKENIIDESGMPKERFSAEFPKEGPSILRIQQVVRGDSAAYFCASSPDTLYNEQFFGPGTRLTVL.

The V gene is TRBV4-2, the J gene TRBJ2-5, with D tentatively TRBD1 (6 bases). Trimming pared 1 base from V and 9 bases from J, leaving 15 bases between. Germline CDR1 and CDR2: LGHNA and YNFKEQ. The CDR3 sequence is 14 residues long. The CDR3 loop reads CASSQAGRGGSQYF. The CDR3 coding sequence is TGTGCCAGCAGCCAAGCCGGGCGAGGGGGTTCCCAGTACTTC.

This clone was counted only a few times. J is TRBJ2-7 and V is TRBV19, with 13 bases lining up with TRBD2. The CDR3 consists of 17 residues. V dropped 5 bases and J dropped 2; count of bases not matched to a gene: 9. Germline loops: CDR1 LNHDA, CDR2 SQIVND (reference sequence). This CDR3 is CASSASGTSGIPYEQYF. The CDR3 region has the DNA TGTGCCAGTAGTGCGTCCGGGACTAGCGGGATCCCCTACGAGCAGTACTTC.

The V gene is TRBV10-3, the J gene TRBJ2-7; TRBD1 matches 11 bases. The CDR3 is 13 amino acids. The germline gives CDR1 ENHRY, CDR2 SYGVKD. The junction had 8 bases not matched to a gene; V was cut back by 10 bases and J by 6 bases. CDR3 residues: CATKGQGGGEQYF. The CDR3 region has the DNA TGTGCCACTAAGGGACAGGGGGGCGGCGAGCAGTACTTC.

The chain is built from TRBV9 and TRBJ2-3; a possible D gene is TRBD2 (6 bases). The CDR3 contains 15 residues. The V end was cut by 0 bases, the J end by 3 bases, with 11 bases between. From germline, CDR1 is SGDLS and CDR2 YYNGEE. The chain's CDR3 is CASSVDGAGTDTQYF. The CDR3 DNA reads TGTGCCAGCAGCGTAGACGGCGCGGGGACAGATACGCAGTATTTT.

The chain links TRBV6-5 to TRBJ1-2; tentatively, D is TRBD1 (6 bases). Germline CDR1 MNHEY, CDR2 SVGAGI. The CDR3 spans 15 residues. V lost 7 bases, J lost 2 bases, and 17 bases lay in between. Here the CDR3 reads CASTPVGAKNYGYTF. Written as DNA, the CDR3 is TGTGCCAGCACCCCGGTGGGGGCTAAGAACTATGGCTACACCTTC.

This clone was seen a handful of times. The chain is built from TRBV6-1 and TRBJ2-3; unclear D gene. Trimming left V 2 bases short and J 3 bases short, with 9 bases between. CDR3 size: 14 residues. Germline CDR1 and CDR2: MNHNS and SASEGT. The CDR3 DNA reads TGTGCCAGCAGTGAATGGCACCTTACAGATACGCAGTATTTT. Its translation is CASSEWHLTDTQYF.

The chain combines TRBV5-1 with TRBJ1-6; TRBD1 matches 8 bases. The CDR3 consists of 17 residues. CDR1 is SGHRS, CDR2 YFSETQ, per germline. Losses at the gene ends were 2 bases for V and 5 bases for J; bases not matched to a gene: 9. Written as DNA, the CDR3 is TGCGCCAGCAGCTTCAAGACAGGGGAAGCGGATAATTCACCCCTCCACTTT. It yields the protein CASSFKTGEADNSPLHF. The full variable domain, completed using reference TRBV5-1 and TRBJ1-6, is KAGVTQTPRYLIKTRGQQVTLSCSPISGHRSVSWYQQTPGQGLQFLFEYFSETQRNKGNFPGRFSGRQFSNSRSEMNVSTLELGDSALYLCASSFKTGEADNSPLHFGNGTRLTVT.

The chain uses TRBV7-9 and TRBJ1-1; 7 bases align to TRBD1. V lost 5 bases and J lost 4; bases outside the gene matches: 7. This CDR3 spans 14 amino acids. The germline gives CDR1 SEHNR, CDR2 FQNEAQ (reference sequence). CDR3 residues: CASSAVAGGTEAFF. The CDR3 nucleotides are TGTGCCAGCAGCGCCGTGGCAGGGGGCACTGAAGCTTTCTTT.

The count of this clone is one. The rearrangement uses TRBV25-1 and TRBJ2-7, with 13 bases identical to TRBD2. Looked up from germline, CDR1 is MGHDK and CDR2 is SYGVNS. This CDR3 has 15 amino acids. V shed 3 bases and J 5 bases; nucleotides not matched to a gene: 4. The CDR3 coding sequence is TGTGCCAGCAGTGAGGGACTAGCGGGAAGCGACGAGCAGTACTTC. Translation gives CASSEGLAGSDEQYF.

V gene TRBV6-2 or TRBV6-3 combines with J gene TRBJ2-1; the match to TRBD1 covers 9 bases. Germline loops: CDR1 MNHEY, CDR2 SVGEGT. Trimming took 6 bases from V and 8 from J; bases not matched to a gene: 5. The CDR3 is 13 residues long. The CDR3 sequence is CASSSDRGHEQFF. The DNA for the CDR3 is TGTGCCAGCAGCTCGGACAGGGGCCATGAGCAGTTCTTC.

The chain couples TRBV2 to TRBJ2-5; 7 bases agree with TRBD2. Per the germline V gene, CDR1 is SNHLY and CDR2 is FYNNEI. The V segment lost 2 bases and the J segment 2 bases; nucleotides outside the gene matches: 2. The CDR3 spans 14 residues. CDR3 in amino acids: CASSEMGLQETQYF. The CDR3 coding sequence is TGTGCCAGCAGTGAAATGGGACTACAAGAGACCCAGTACTTC.

The rearrangement joins TRBV12-5 to TRBJ2-3, with 7 bases fitting TRBD1. This CDR3 has 14 residues. With V trimmed by 6 bases and J by 1 base, 4 bases remained unmatched. Germline lookup yields CDR1 LGHNT and CDR2 FRNRAP. The chain's CDR3 is CASGPGTGTDTQYF. CDR3 coding DNA: TGTGCTAGTGGGCCCGGGACAGGCACAGATACGCAGTATTTT. The full variable domain, its missing parts supplied by reference TRBV12-5 and TRBJ2-3, is DARVTQTPRHKVTEMGQEVTMRCQPILGHNTVFWYRQTMMQGLELLAYFRNRAPLDDSGMPKDRFSAEMPDATLATLKIQPSEPRDSAVYFCASGPGTGTDTQYFGPGTRLTVL.

The rearrangement uses TRBV2 and TRBJ1-5, with D possibly TRBD1 on 5 matching bases. Germline V gene data show CDR1 as SNHLY and CDR2 as FYNNEI. V was trimmed by 8 bases and J by 3 bases, leaving 11 bases between them. CDR3 length equals 13 residues. Here the CDR3 reads CASSAGLNQPQHF. The CDR3 DNA is TGTGCCAGCTCGGCGGGGCTCAATCAGCCCCAGCATTTT.

This sequence joins TRBV5-4 and TRBJ2-3, with TRBD1 identical over 9 bases. The junction had 1 base not matched to a gene; V was cut back by 4 bases and J by 4 bases. The CDR3 runs to 13 residues. Germline CDR1 is SGHNT and CDR2 is YYREEE (reference sequence). The chain's CDR3 is CASSRTGADTQYF. The CDR3 DNA is TGTGCCAGCAGCCGGACAGGGGCAGATACGCAGTATTTT.

The chain employs TRBV14 and TRBJ2-5; maybe TRBD2 (6 bases). The CDR3 covers 13 residues. Germline CDR1 reads SGHDN; CDR2 reads FVKESK. V lost 6 bases and J 7 bases, leaving 15 bases between the germline ends. CDR3 sequence: CASSPSGGVTQYF. In DNA form, the CDR3 reads TGTGCCAGCAGTCCTTCTGGAGGGGTGACCCAGTACTTC.

This clone was recorded only once. The rearrangement joins TRBV5-4 to TRBJ2-5; 8 bases are a match to TRBD2. The trim removed 4 bases at V and 3 bases at J, leaving 5 bases unmatched. Germline V gives CDR1 SGHNT, CDR2 YYREEE (reference sequence). This CDR3 has 14 residues. The CDR3 DNA reads TGTGCCAGCAGCCTAGGTAGCGGGAAAGAGACCCAGTACTTC. Translation: CASSLGSGKETQYF.

This chain links TRBV7-3 with TRBJ2-1, with D perhaps TRBD2 (6 bases). Germline values: CDR1 SGHTA, CDR2 FQGTGA. The CDR3 totals 16 residues. V lost 3 bases to trimming and J lost 0 bases, with 12 bases between them. The CDR3 here is CASSLMAGSSYNEQFF. In DNA form, the CDR3 reads TGTGCCAGCAGCTTGATGGCGGGGAGCTCCTACAATGAGCAGTTCTTC. Drawing the rest from reference TRBV7-3 and TRBJ2-1, the complete variable domain is GAGVSQTPSNKVTEKGKYVELRCDPISGHTALYWYRQSLGQGPEFLIYFQGTGAADDSGLPNDRFFAVRPEGSVSTLKIQRTERGDSAVYLCASSLMAGSSYNEQFFGPGTRLTVL.

The rearrangement joins TRBV19 to TRBJ1-4; D gene unclear. Per the germline V gene, CDR1 is LNHDA and CDR2 is SQIVND (reference sequence). Trimming stripped 5 bases from V and 2 bases from J, with 15 bases between. The CDR3 is made up of 16 amino acids. Written as DNA, the CDR3 is TGTGCCAGTAGTGCCCCTCGGAGTTTCACTAATGAAAAACTGTTTTTT. The encoded protein is CASSAPRSFTNEKLFF.

This chain uses TRBV5-1 with TRBJ2-7; tentatively, D is TRBD1 (6 bases). The CDR3 length is 14 residues. With 4 bases removed from V and 6 bases from J, the gap between germline ends came to 17 bases. The germline CDR1 and CDR2 sequences are SGHRS and YFSETQ. The CDR3 region is CASSPHRERIEQYF. The CDR3 nucleotides read TGCGCCAGCAGCCCACACAGGGAGCGGATCGAGCAGTACTTC.

The J gene is TRBJ2-1, the V gene TRBV5-4, with TRBD2 matching 10 bases. Germline V gene data show CDR1 as SGHNT and CDR2 as YYREEE (reference sequence). V lost 5 bases and J lost 8; bases outside the gene matches: 13. CDR3 length equals 16 residues. CDR3: CASRKDLLAGTYEQFF. The CDR3 nucleotides read TGTGCCAGCAGAAAGGACTTACTAGCGGGAACTTATGAGCAGTTCTTC.

CDR3 region: CATSDLRGGGTDTQYF. The CDR3, as DNA: TGTGCCACCAGTGATTTGCGTGGGGGGGGCACAGATACGCAGTATTTT. The chain recombines TRBV24-1 with TRBJ2-3; 7 nucleotides align to TRBD2. CDR1 and CDR2 (germline): KGHDR, SFDVKD. CDR3 length equals 16 residues. V lost 0 bases and J lost 1; bases outside the gene matches: 3.

The V call is TRBV5-1, the J call TRBJ2-1, with 12 bases that match TRBD2. The CDR3 length is 17 residues. The V segment lost 4 bases and the J segment 4 bases; nucleotides outside the gene matches: 9. Looked up from germline, CDR1 is SGHRS and CDR2 is YFSETQ. CDR3: CASSKETSGRIYNEQFF. CDR3 bases: TGCGCCAGCAGCAAGGAGACTAGCGGGAGAATATACAATGAGCAGTTCTTC.

This chain uses TRBV18 with TRBJ2-6; 8 bases agree with TRBD1. Trimming took 2 bases from V and 0 from J; bases not matched to a gene: 3. The germline V gene has CDR1 KGHSH and CDR2 LQKENI. CDR3 length: 17 residues. Here the CDR3 reads CASSPRTGFSGANVLTF. CDR3 coding DNA: TGTGCCAGCTCACCAAGGACAGGGTTCTCTGGGGCCAACGTCCTGACTTTC.

The V call is TRBV28, the J call TRBJ2-1, with 12 bases fitting TRBD2. With V trimmed by 5 bases and J by 5 bases, 10 bases remained unmatched. The V gene's germline CDR1 is MDHEN and CDR2 SYDVKM. The CDR3 covers 17 residues. As DNA, the CDR3 is TGTGCCAGCAGTCAGAAAACGACTAGCGGGAGAAACAATGAGCAGTTCTTC. This encodes CASSQKTTSGRNNEQFF. Full variable domain (outside the CDR3, taken from reference TRBV28 and TRBJ2-1): DVKVTQSSRYLVKRTGEKVFLECVQDMDHENMFWYRQDPGLGLRLIYFSYDVKMKEKGDIPEGYSVSREKKERFSLILESASTNQTSMYLCASSQKTTSGRNNEQFFGPGTRLTVL.

This clone was seen a handful of times. This sequence joins TRBV5-8 and TRBJ1-2; possibly TRBD1 for D (6 bases). This CDR3 has 14 residues. Trimming pared 6 bases from V and 2 bases from J, leaving 14 bases between. Per germline, CDR1 SGHTS and CDR2 YDEGEE. The CDR3 sequence is CASTLYQGNYGYTF. The CDR3 DNA is TGTGCCAGCACGCTTTACCAGGGGAACTATGGCTACACCTTC.

This clone was detected once. This chain uses TRBV6-1 with TRBJ1-3; weak D call: TRBD1 (5 bases). Trimming pared 3 bases from V and 4 bases from J, leaving 13 bases between. This CDR3 is built from 15 residues. Germline loops: CDR1 MNHNS, CDR2 SASEGT. The CDR3 reads CASSEGQTLGNTIYF. The CDR3 nucleotides read TGTGCCAGCAGTGAGGGGCAGACACTCGGAAACACCATATATTTT.